Following are 28 T cell receptor beta chains from one sample sequenced in a study of OX40 agonist ivuxolimab in advanced cancers. Repertoires were generated with immunoSEQ multiplex PCR, while TCRdb's copy carries only in-frame clones and drops some. The data hold 60,000 to 70,000 clones, with approximately 86% observed a single time. This specimen consisted of CD4+ or CD8+ T cells sorted from blood, obtained in a trial of the OX40 agonist ivuxolimab. The receptors come from an adult with an advanced solid tumor such as melanoma, head and neck, liver or kidney cancer.

The chain combines TRBV5-4 with TRBJ2-3; D is perhaps TRBD1 (6 bases). The V gene lost 6 bases and the J gene lost 0 bases, with 14 bases spanning the gap. The CDR3 covers 15 residues. Germline V CDR1 and CDR2: SGHNT, YYREEE (reference sequence). CDR3 protein: CASNPGQKSTDTQYF. The CDR3 DNA is TGTGCCAGCAACCCTGGACAGAAGAGCACAGATACGCAGTATTTT.

The chain couples TRBV4-1 to TRBJ2-5; D gene uncertain. This CDR3 spans 13 amino acids. The V and J ends lost 2 bases and 4 bases respectively, with 8 bases between them. Looked up from germline, CDR1 is MGHRA and CDR2 is YSYEKL. The CDR3 nucleotides are TGCGCCAGCAGCCAATGGAAGGGAGAGACCCAGTACTTC. It is translated as CASSQWKGETQYF.

This clone has a handful of counts. The chain joins TRBV7-2 to TRBJ2-3; TRBD1 agrees at 9 bases. CDR1 and CDR2 (germline): SGHTA, FQGNSA. The CDR3 loop spans 13 amino acids. The V gene end was trimmed by 6 bases and the J gene end by 6 bases; junction bases not matched to a gene: 4. CDR3 nucleotide sequence: TGTGCCAGCAGGGGGACAGGGTTCGATACGCAGTATTTT. Translation gives CASRGTGFDTQYF.

The rearrangement joins TRBV28 to TRBJ2-3; D might be TRBD1 or TRBD2, each matching 6 bases. Deletions cut 1 base from V and 5 bases from J, with 10 bases between. The CDR3 totals 14 residues. Germline V gives CDR1 MDHEN, CDR2 SYDVKM. The DNA for the CDR3 is TGTGCCAGCAGTTTATTCGGGGGCGGAGATACGCAGTATTTT. Amino acids: CASSLFGGGDTQYF.

The chain employs TRBV29-1 and TRBJ2-7; D possibly corresponds to TRBD1 (5 bases). From germline, CDR1 is SQVTM and CDR2 ANQGSEA. Trimming took off 5 bases at V and 6 bases at J, with 11 bases between the two ends. The CDR3 contains 11 residues. The CDR3 DNA reads TGCAGCGTTTCAAGCAGGGCCGAGCAGTACTTC. This gives the protein CSVSSRAEQYF.

This clone has only a few counts. For the CDR3, the DNA is TGTGCCAGCAGCTTAGATGGGCTTAGCAATCAGCCCCAGCATTTT. Its translation: CASSLDGLSNQPQHF. This rearrangement joins TRBV7-2 to TRBJ1-5; D remains ambiguous. This CDR3 contains 15 residues. The germline V gene has CDR1 SGHTA and CDR2 FQGNSA. V was clipped by 1 base and J by 0 bases, with 7 bases between them.

The J gene is TRBJ2-6, the V gene TRBV18; D gene ambiguous. Between the trimmed V and J ends, which lost 4 bases and 0 bases, there was a span of 7 bases. The CDR3 extends over 15 amino acids. Germline V gene data show CDR1 as KGHSH and CDR2 as LQKENI. In nucleotides, the CDR3 is TGTGCCAGCTCACGGGAATTCTCTGGGGCCAACGTCCTGACTTTC. It specifies CASSREFSGANVLTF.

The chain employs TRBV28 and TRBJ2-1; the D gene is possibly TRBD2 (5 bases). Germline-derived CDR1 and CDR2 are MDHEN and SYDVKM. The CDR3 spans 16 residues. The germline V and J ends were trimmed by 10 bases and 0 bases, with 19 bases remaining between them. In DNA form, the CDR3 reads TGTGCCACTAATCCTACGGAGCGGAGCTCCTACAATGAGCAGTTCTTC. This codes for CATNPTERSSYNEQFF.

CDR3 loop: CASSHSRQTGDSPLHF. The CDR3 DNA is TGCGCCAGCAGCCATTCTAGACAAACTGGTGATTCACCCCTCCACTTT. The gene calls are TRBV4-3 and TRBJ1-6; no firm D call. The germline V and J ends were trimmed by 3 bases and 8 bases, with 17 bases remaining between them. CDR3 size: 16 residues. The germline gives CDR1 LGHNA, CDR2 YSLEER.

The chain uses TRBV6-1 and TRBJ2-3, with D possibly TRBD1 on 5 matching bases. CDR3 length: 14 residues. The germline CDR1 and CDR2 sequences are MNHNS and SASEGT. V lost 7 bases to trimming and J lost 0 bases, with 11 bases between them. As DNA, the CDR3 is TGTGCCAGCACCCGGACACTAAGCACAGATACGCAGTATTTT. Amino acid sequence: CASTRTLSTDTQYF.

This clone was picked up a small number of times. This chain connects TRBV5-6 to TRBJ2-4, with a tentative D call TRBD1 (5 bases). The ends were cut back, 0 bases at V and 15 bases at J, with 16 bases in the middle. The CDR3 has 13 amino acids. In germline, CDR1 is SGHDT, CDR2 YYEEEE. CDR3 residues: CASSLGQGPSWYF. In nucleotides, the CDR3 is TGTGCCAGCAGCTTGGGTCAGGGTCCGTCGTGGTACTTC.

The chain links TRBV28 to TRBJ2-6; tentative D call: TRBD1 (6 bases). V lost 3 bases, J lost 1 base, and 13 bases lay in between. Germline-derived CDR1 and CDR2 are MDHEN and SYDVKM. The length of the CDR3 is 17 residues. CDR3 region: CASSLAGAFSGANVLTF. The CDR3 DNA sequence: TGTGCCAGCAGTTTGGCAGGGGCCTTTTCTGGGGCCAACGTCCTGACTTTC.

V usage is TRBV23-1 and J usage is TRBJ1-5, with D tentatively TRBD1 (5 bases). TRBV23-1 is sorted into the ORF group, with uncertain function. V was clipped by 6 bases and J by 5 bases, with 11 bases between them. This CDR3 spans 13 amino acids. The CDR3: CASRQTVYQPQHF. CDR3 coding DNA: TGCGCCAGCAGGCAGACAGTCTATCAGCCCCAGCATTTT.

The chain carries TRBV6-1 and TRBJ1-5; the D is unclear. The CDR3 spans 13 residues. V shed 2 bases and J shed 4 bases, with 6 bases lying between them. Per germline, CDR1 MNHNS and CDR2 SASEGT. The CDR3 region is CASSELRNQPQHF. The CDR3 DNA reads TGTGCCAGCAGTGAACTTCGAAATCAGCCCCAGCATTTT.

CDR3 sequence (DNA): TGCGCCAGCAGCTTGGTAGCTGCTGACAAAGAGACCCAGTACTTC. It specifies CASSLVAADKETQYF. The genes are TRBV5-1 and TRBJ2-5; D is unclear. Per germline, CDR1 SGHRS and CDR2 YFSETQ. CDR3 length: 15 amino acids. V was cut by 0 bases and J by 3 bases, with 12 bases left in between. The complete variable domain, with remaining parts taken from reference TRBV5-1 and TRBJ2-5, reads KAGVTQTPRYLIKTRGQQVTLSCSPISGHRSVSWYQQTPGQGLQFLFEYFSETQRNKGNFPGRFSGRQFSNSRSEMNVSTLELGDSALYLCASSLVAADKETQYFGPGTRLLVL.

CDR3 nucleotide sequence: TGTGCCAGCAATGGGGGACAGGCACGTGAAAAACTGTTTTTT. It is translated as CASNGGQAREKLFF. V is TRBV7-8 and J is TRBJ1-4; 8 bases agree with TRBD1. The J segment lost 7 bases and the V segment lost 7 bases, leaving 8 bases of the junction unmatched. Germline-derived CDR1 and CDR2 are SGHVS and FQNEAQ. CDR3 length: 14 amino acids.

The chain recombines TRBV2 with TRBJ2-1, with 11 bases fitting TRBD2. The length of the CDR3 is 15 residues. Germline CDR1 is SNHLY and CDR2 is FYNNEI. Germline trimming cut 6 bases from V and 8 bases from J; bases unmatched to any gene: 9. The CDR3 DNA reads TGTGCCAGCAGCCCGAGGGCTAGCGGGAGGCATGAGCAGTTCTTC. It codes for CASSPRASGRHEQFF.

The V call is TRBV6-5, the J call TRBJ2-1, with a possible D match to TRBD1 (6 bases). CDR3 length: 13 residues. Germline CDR1 MNHEY, CDR2 SVGAGI. Deletions cut 4 bases from V and 7 bases from J, with 11 bases between. The CDR3 here is CASSWGLGNEQFF. The CDR3 nucleotides read TGTGCCAGCAGTTGGGGGCTAGGGAATGAGCAGTTCTTC.

This clone was recorded once. The CDR3 spells CASSLGTGGLNEQFF. Here the CDR3 DNA reads TGTGCCAGCAGCTTAGGGACAGGGGGTCTCAATGAGCAGTTCTTC. The rearrangement uses TRBV11-3 and TRBJ2-1, with 10 positions matching TRBD1. Germline CDR1 reads SGHNT; CDR2 reads YENEEA. V lost 1 base to trimming and J lost 6 bases; unmatched junction nucleotides: 3. The CDR3 runs 15 residues.

This chain links TRBV10-1 with TRBJ2-7, with 9 bases that match TRBD1. The CDR3 sequence is 17 residues long. Losses at the gene ends were 10 bases for V and 3 bases for J; bases not matched to a gene: 19. Germline assignment: CDR1 WNHNN and CDR2 SYGVQD (reference sequence). In DNA form, the CDR3 reads TGCGCCACCCCCCCTTCGTTTGGGACAGGGCCTGACTACGAGCAGTACTTC. This codes for CATPPSFGTGPDYEQYF.

This clone was recorded only once. V and J are TRBV18 and TRBJ2-5, with D unresolved. The germline CDR1 and CDR2 sequences are KGHSH and LQKENI. Trimming stripped 3 bases from V and 2 bases from J, with 13 bases between. The CDR3 has 15 amino acids. In DNA form, the CDR3 reads TGTGCCAGCTCACCTACCCGTGGGTCACAAGAGACCCAGTACTTC. The encoded protein is CASSPTRGSQETQYF.

The chain uses TRBV25-1 and TRBJ2-3; TRBD2 aligns across 8 bases. The V gene end was trimmed by 8 bases and the J gene end by 2 bases; junction bases not matched to a gene: 15. The germline gives CDR1 MGHDK, CDR2 SYGVNS. This CDR3 has 17 residues. CDR3 amino acids: CASLFNGRALPTDTQYF. As DNA, the CDR3 is TGTGCCAGCCTATTCAACGGGAGGGCGTTACCCACAGATACGCAGTATTTT.

The chain uses TRBV4-3 and TRBJ1-2, with D tentatively TRBD1 (6 bases). V lost 4 bases and J lost 2, with 17 bases in between. Germline V gene data show CDR1 as LGHNA and CDR2 as YSLEER. The CDR3 sequence is 16 residues long. For the CDR3, the DNA is TGCGCCAGCAGCCCGTATTCATCGGGACAAAACTATGGCTACACCTTC. The encoded protein is CASSPYSSGQNYGYTF.

This clone was picked up a small number of times. V is TRBV7-2 and J is TRBJ1-4; D is possibly TRBD1 (5 bases). Germline lookup yields CDR1 SGHTA and CDR2 FQGNSA. The CDR3 runs 12 residues. Trimming pared 1 base from V and 12 bases from J, leaving 9 bases between. CDR3 in amino acids: CASSLGGRELFF. As DNA, the CDR3 is TGTGCCAGCAGCTTAGGGGGCAGGGAACTGTTTTTT.

This clone has just a few counts. The chain combines TRBV19 with TRBJ1-2; D is unresolved. The CDR3 is 11 residues long. Trimming removed 10 bases at V and 2 bases at J, with 8 bases between. CDR1 is LNHDA and CDR2 is SQIVND in the germline V gene (reference sequence). The chain's CDR3 is CATGINYGYTF. The DNA of the CDR3 is TGTGCCACCGGGATAAACTATGGCTACACCTTC.

The chain recombines TRBV9 with TRBJ1-1, with 8 bases fitting TRBD1. This CDR3 is built from 15 residues. Unmatched junction bases numbered 16, after V lost 4 bases and J lost 11 bases. Germline V gene lookup returns CDR1 SGDLS and CDR2 YYNGEE. The CDR3 DNA reads as TGTGCCAGCAGCCCCGGGACAGGCGAACTAGTAATGGCTTTCTTT. Translating it yields CASSPGTGELVMAFF.

The chain links TRBV11-3 to TRBJ2-5; D is possibly TRBD2 (7 bases). Germline assignment: CDR1 SGHNT and CDR2 YENEEA. V was cut by 5 bases and J by 5 bases, with 12 bases left in between. This CDR3 has 13 residues. The CDR3 coding sequence is TGTGCCAGCAGCCCTAAGGGGGGGGAGACCCAGTACTTC. This encodes CASSPKGGETQYF.

This chain's CDR3 is CSVLPGEETQYF. The CDR3 region has the DNA TGCAGCGTACTCCCGGGGGAAGAGACCCAGTACTTC. J is TRBJ2-5 and V is TRBV29-1; the D gene is possibly TRBD2 (6 bases). V gave up 6 bases and J gave up 3 bases, with 11 bases separating them. Per the germline V gene, CDR1 is SQVTM and CDR2 is ANQGSEA. CDR3 size: 12 residues.